This T cell receptor (beta chain) was recovered during a study of blood T cells in healthy people across ages. Whole-study results and caveats: The fall in TCR beta diversity per million T cells was roughly linear with age.

The CDR3 consists of 16 residues. The germline gives CDR1 KGHSH, CDR2 LQKENI. With 6 bases clipped from V and 1 base from J, the junction kept 9 bases outside the gene matches. PCR was performed a second time for about 6 to 12 cycles using a sample-barcoded 5' primer and a J-beta primer mix. TCRdb itself ran the 5' RACE reads through MiXCR, one entry per CDR3 protein. The sample lists 780,000 or so distinct CDR3 sequences, 40% to 65% occurring once. Details on this clonotype: Its specificity is unknown.

Sequenced material: blood. The chain is built from TRBV18 and TRBJ2-7; TRBD1 matches 10 bases. This receptor was obtained from a man aged 80 or over in good health. The CDR3: CASSRGQGTSSYEQYF. CDR3 bases: TGTGCCAGCTCCCGGGGACAGGGGACCTCGTCCTACGAGCAGTACTTC.